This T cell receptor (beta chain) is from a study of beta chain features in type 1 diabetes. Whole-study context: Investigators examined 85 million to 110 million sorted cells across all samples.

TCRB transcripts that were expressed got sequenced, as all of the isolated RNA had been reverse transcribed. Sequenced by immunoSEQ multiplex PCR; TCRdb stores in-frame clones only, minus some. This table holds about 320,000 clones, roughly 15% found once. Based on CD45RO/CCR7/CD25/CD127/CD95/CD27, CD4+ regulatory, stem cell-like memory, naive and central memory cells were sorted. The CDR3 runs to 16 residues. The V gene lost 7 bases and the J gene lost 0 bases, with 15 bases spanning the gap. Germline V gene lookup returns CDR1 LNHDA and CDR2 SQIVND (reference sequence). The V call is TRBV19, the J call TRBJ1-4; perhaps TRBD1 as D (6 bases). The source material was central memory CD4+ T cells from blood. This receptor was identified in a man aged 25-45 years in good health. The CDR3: CASNPTGISTNEKLFF. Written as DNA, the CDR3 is TGTGCCAGTAACCCGACAGGTATCTCAACTAATGAAAAACTGTTTTTT.